The sequence of this T cell receptor (beta chain) was determined in a study of T cell responses to AZD1222 COVID-19 vaccine. Study as a whole: Combined were second doses at about 4 or about 12 weeks. General observations from the study: At baseline, just a handful of AZD1222 recipients tested seropositive. White British donors predominated, females outnumbered males, and clonal diversity was possibly underestimated. Spike-specific TCR breadth and depth both grew after two AZD1222 doses.

The repertoire was sequenced with immunoSEQ multiplex PCR; TCRdb's copy has only in-frame clones and lacks some. The data show over 130,000 clones, approximately 91% seen once. Comments on this clone: Its specificity is not known.

The V gene's germline CDR1 is GTSNPN and CDR2 SVGIG (reference sequence). Trimming took 0 bases from V and 8 from J; bases not matched to a gene: 17. The length of the CDR3 is 19 residues. This TCR derives from an adult in good health. The sample was peripheral blood, taken on day 0 of AZD1222 vaccination. This rearrangement joins TRBV30 to TRBJ1-5; 12 positions agree with TRBD1. The chain's CDR3 is CAWSVEGPGQGARREPQHF. For the CDR3, the DNA is TGTGCCTGGAGTGTAGAAGGGCCGGGACAGGGGGCCCGAAGAGAGCCCCAGCATTTT.